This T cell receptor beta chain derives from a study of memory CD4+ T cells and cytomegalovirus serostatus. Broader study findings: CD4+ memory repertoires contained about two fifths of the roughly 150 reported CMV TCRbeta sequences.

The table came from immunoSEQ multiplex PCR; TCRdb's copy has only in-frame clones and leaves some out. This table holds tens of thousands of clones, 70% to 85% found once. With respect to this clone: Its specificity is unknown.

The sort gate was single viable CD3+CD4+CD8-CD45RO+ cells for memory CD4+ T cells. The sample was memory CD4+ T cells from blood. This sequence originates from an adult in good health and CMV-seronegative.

This chain's CDR3 is CASSPYLLQGETQYF. The CDR3 DNA is TGTGCCAGCAGCCCCTACCTCCTACAGGGTGAGACCCAGTACTTC. The chain is built from TRBV27 and TRBJ2-5; weak D call: TRBD1 (6 bases). This CDR3 contains 15 residues. The germline V and J ends were trimmed by 6 bases and 5 bases, with 19 bases remaining between them. Germline V gives CDR1 MNHEY, CDR2 SMNVEV (reference sequence).